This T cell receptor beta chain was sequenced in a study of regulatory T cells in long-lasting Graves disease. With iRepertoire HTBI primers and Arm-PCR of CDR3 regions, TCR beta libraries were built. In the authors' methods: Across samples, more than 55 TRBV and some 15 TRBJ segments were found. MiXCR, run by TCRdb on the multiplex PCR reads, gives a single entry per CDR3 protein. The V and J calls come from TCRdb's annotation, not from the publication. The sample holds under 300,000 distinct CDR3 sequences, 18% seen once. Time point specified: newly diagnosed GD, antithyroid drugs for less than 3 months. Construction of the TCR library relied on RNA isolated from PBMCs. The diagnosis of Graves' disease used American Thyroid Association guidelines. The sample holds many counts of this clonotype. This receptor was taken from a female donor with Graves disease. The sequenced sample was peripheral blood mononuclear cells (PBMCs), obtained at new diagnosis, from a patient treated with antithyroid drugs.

The CDR3 spells CASSPRRDRAFF. The CDR3 nucleotides read TGTGCCAGCTCACCCCGGCGGGACCGAGCTTTCTTT. The J gene is TRBJ1-1, the V gene TRBV18; D perhaps matches TRBD1 (5 bases). The CDR3 runs 12 residues. Germline assignment: CDR1 KGHSH and CDR2 LQKENI. V lost 3 bases and J 10 bases, leaving 12 bases between the germline ends.